Below are 29 T cell receptor beta chains sequenced from a single sample in a study of T cell repertoires in cytomegalovirus infection. For these receptors, no antigen is known. TCRdb called the reads again in MiXCR, with one record for every CDR3 protein. The sample holds 700,000 to 900,000 distinct CDR3 sequences, roughly 29% seen once. The sequencing used cultured CD8+ T cells from PBMCs, collected from culture after CMV antigen stimulation. The source of these receptors is a human donor in good health (CMV status not recorded). Some clones in this sample may be carry-over from other donors' samples.

There are a few counts of this clonotype. V and J are TRBV20-1 and TRBJ1-2; D is undetermined. Germline loops: CDR1 DFQATT, CDR2 SNEGSKA (reference sequence). CDR3 length equals 10 residues. V was trimmed by 2 bases and J by 4 bases, leaving 2 bases between them. The CDR3 here is CSARLYGYTF. CDR3 DNA: TGCAGTGCTAGACTCTATGGCTACACCTTC.

This clonotype has only one observation. V gene TRBV27 combines with J gene TRBJ1-2; unclear D gene. There are 14 residues in the CDR3. V gave up 3 bases and J gave up 5 bases, with 13 bases separating them. CDR1 is MNHEY, CDR2 SMNVEV, per germline (reference sequence). The CDR3 sequence: CASSFLPRQYGYTF. CDR3 in DNA: TGTGCCAGCAGTTTCCTCCCCCGCCAATATGGCTACACCTTC.

This clonotype was counted only a few times. Mismatch with germline at one junction end may stem from a read error. The V gene is TRBV27, the J gene TRBJ1-2, with a weak D call TRBD1 (6 bases). The CDR3 is made up of 11 amino acids. Germline CDR1 is MNHEY and CDR2 is SMNVEV (reference sequence). The CDR3 region has the DNA TGTGCCAGCGGAGGGGGTAGACAGGTGTACTTC. This sequence encodes CASGGGRQVYF.

The J gene is TRBJ2-1, the V gene TRBV29-1; tentatively, D is TRBD2 (5 bases). The germline V gene encodes CDR1 SQVTM and CDR2 ANQGSEA. The CDR3 covers 12 residues. Trimming took 0 bases from V and 9 from J, leaving 9 bases between them. CDR3 protein: CSVEELGSEQFF. Here the CDR3 DNA reads TGCAGCGTTGAAGAACTAGGAAGTGAGCAGTTCTTC.

This clonotype was observed a few times. The chain recombines TRBV4-2 with TRBJ1-1; the D is unclear. Germline V gene sequence: CDR1 LGHNA, CDR2 YNFKEQ. The CDR3 contains 14 residues. V was shortened by 0 bases and J by 6 bases, with 11 bases between the two germline ends. For the CDR3, the DNA is TGTGCCAGCAGCCAAGAAATCGTGGCAGCTGAAGCTTTCTTT. Translation gives CASSQEIVAAEAFF.

V is TRBV7-9 and J is TRBJ2-5, with 10 bases aligning to TRBD2. CDR3 length equals 18 residues. V shed 6 bases, J shed 1 base, and the junction held 14 bases outside the gene matches. Germline CDR1 and CDR2: SEHNR and FQNEAQ (reference sequence). CDR3 nucleotides: TGTGCCAGCAGATCAGAGACGAAGCGGGGGGGCCGCCAAGAGACCCAGTACTTC. Translating it yields CASRSETKRGGRQETQYF.

This rearrangement joins TRBV7-9 to TRBJ2-4, with TRBD1 matching over 7 bases. This CDR3 region has 16 residues. The ends lost 5 bases at V and 9 bases at J; junction bases unmatched: 16. The germline gives CDR1 SEHNR, CDR2 FQNEAQ (reference sequence). CDR3 nucleotide sequence: TGTGCCAGCAGCGTTTCCGAAGGACAGGCGACCGGCATTCAGTACTTC. Protein sequence: CASSVSEGQATGIQYF.

This clonotype was picked up one time. The rearrangement uses TRBV6-5 and TRBJ2-6, with D perhaps TRBD1 (5 bases). The CDR3 extends over 14 amino acids. Germline V lookup: CDR1 MNHEY, CDR2 SVGAGI. Trimming removed 7 bases at V and 1 base at J, with 8 bases between. Here the CDR3 reads CASKDSSGANVLTF. The CDR3 DNA follows: TGTGCCAGCAAAGACAGTTCTGGGGCCAACGTCCTGACTTTC.

The rearrangement joins TRBV7-9 to TRBJ2-5, with D perhaps matching TRBD2 (5 bases). Per the germline V gene, CDR1 is SEHNR and CDR2 is FQNEAQ (reference sequence). The CDR3 consists of 15 residues. V gave up 5 bases and J gave up 2 bases, with 15 bases separating them. CDR3 bases: TGTGCCAGCAGCCTGGTGAGGCTAGCACAAGAGACCCAGTACTTC. It encodes CASSLVRLAQETQYF. The variable domain in full, completed from reference TRBV7-9 and TRBJ2-5, reads DTGVSQNPRHKITKRGQNVTFRCDPISEHNRLYWYRQTLGQGPEFLTYFQNEAQLEKSRLLSDRFSAERPKGSFSTLEIQRTEQGDSAMYLCASSLVRLAQETQYFGPGTRLLVL.

This rearrangement joins TRBV6-2 or TRBV6-3 to TRBJ2-3; TRBD2 might be the D (5 bases). Germline CDR1 is MNHEY and CDR2 is SVGEGT. V lost 7 bases to trimming and J lost 2 bases, with 10 bases between them. There are 13 residues in the CDR3. The chain's CDR3 is CASMAGPTDTQYF. For the CDR3, the DNA is TGTGCCAGCATGGCGGGCCCCACAGATACGCAGTATTTT.

This clonotype was found a few times. This chain uses TRBV11-3 with TRBJ1-2, with TRBD1 matching over 8 bases. CDR1 is SGHNT, CDR2 YENEEA, per germline. CDR3 length equals 14 residues. V shed 2 bases, J shed 8 bases, and the junction held 7 bases outside the gene matches. As DNA, the CDR3 is TGTGCCAGCAGCTTATTCGACAGGGGTGGCGGCTACACCTTC. Translation gives CASSLFDRGGGYTF.

This clonotype was seen at least ten times. V and J are TRBV7-2 and TRBJ2-1; D is uncertain. The germline V gene encodes CDR1 SGHTA and CDR2 FQGNSA. This CDR3 spans 14 amino acids. Between the trimmed V and J ends, which lost 4 bases and 3 bases, there was a span of 10 bases. This CDR3 is CASSSRALYNEQFF. As DNA, the CDR3 is TGTGCCAGCAGCTCTCGGGCCCTCTACAATGAGCAGTTCTTC.

This clonotype was seen only a few times. The chain carries TRBV6-5 and TRBJ1-2; D possibly corresponds to TRBD1 (5 bases). The V end lost 0 bases, the J end lost 7 bases, and 12 bases lay between the germline ends. Germline V gene lookup returns CDR1 MNHEY and CDR2 SVGAGI. The CDR3 extends over 14 amino acids. The CDR3 loop reads CASSYSAGRGGYTF. The CDR3 nucleotides are TGTGCCAGCAGTTACTCAGCCGGGAGGGGTGGCTACACCTTC.

This sequence joins TRBV6-1 and TRBJ1-6, with D possibly matching TRBD1 (5 bases). V was pared by 4 bases and J by 10 bases, with 14 bases between. The CDR3 has 14 amino acids. The germline V gene has CDR1 MNHNS and CDR2 SASEGT. The CDR3 reads CASSGPPGPSPLHF. The DNA of the CDR3 is TGTGCCAGCAGTGGCCCCCCAGGGCCCTCACCCCTCCACTTT.

A note on this clonotype: At one of its ends the junction is not consistent with the germline gene, which may arise from a read error. The chain joins TRBV7-3 to TRBJ2-1; 9 nucleotides line up with TRBD2. Germline V gives CDR1 SGHTA, CDR2 FQGTGA. The CDR3 has 18 residues. This chain's CDR3 is CASTLTSGGSPSYNEQFF. DNA for the CDR3: TGTGCCAGCACCTTAACCAGCGGGGGGTCTCCCTCCTACAATGAGCAGTTCTTC.

The J gene is TRBJ2-7, the V gene TRBV12-3 or TRBV12-4; TRBD1 matches at 7 bases. This CDR3 spans 15 amino acids. V trimming: 3 bases; J trimming: 2 bases; junction bases outside the gene matches: 7. DNA for the CDR3: TGTGCCAGCAGTTTTGTTGGGACAGCCACCTACGAGCAGTACTTC. This encodes CASSFVGTATYEQYF.

This clonotype has a handful of counts. V is TRBV7-8 and J is TRBJ2-5; D may be TRBD2 (7 bases). The CDR3 runs to 14 residues. CDR1 SGHVS and CDR2 FQNEAQ come from the germline V gene. Trimming removed 3 bases at V and 4 bases at J, with 12 bases between. The CDR3 reads CASSFRGAGETQYF. The CDR3, as DNA: TGTGCCAGCAGCTTTCGGGGGGCCGGAGAGACCCAGTACTTC.

As concerns this clonotype: One base away lies a much larger clone, so this may be a sequencing read error. The rearrangement links TRBV7-8 to TRBJ2-1; TRBD2 aligns across 10 bases. Germline V gene sequence: CDR1 SGHVS, CDR2 FQNEAQ. The CDR3 consists of 17 residues. CDR3: CTSSAYSGGSSYNEQFF. The CDR3 bases are TGTACCAGCAGCGCGTATAGCGGGGGGAGCTCCTACAATGAGCAGTTCTTC.

This clonotype turned up a few times. The chain uses TRBV7-8 and TRBJ2-1; TRBD2 might be the D (6 bases). CDR3 length equals 16 residues. Germline V gene lookup returns CDR1 SGHVS and CDR2 FQNEAQ. V was shortened by 2 bases and J by 0 bases, with 11 bases between the two germline ends. CDR3 sequence: CASSLFLGGSYNEQFF. The CDR3 coding sequence is TGTGCCAGCAGCTTATTTTTGGGGGGCTCCTACAATGAGCAGTTCTTC.

This clonotype was detected many times. The chain couples TRBV6-2 or TRBV6-3 to TRBJ1-1; 8 bases are a match to TRBD1. Trimming removed 4 bases from V and 6 bases from J; junction bases left unmatched: 10. Germline V gene data show CDR1 as MNHEY and CDR2 as SVGEGT. This CDR3 has 15 residues. The CDR3 protein is CASSSYRTGYAEAFF. The CDR3, as DNA: TGTGCCAGCAGTTCCTACCGGACAGGGTACGCTGAAGCTTTCTTT.

This chain connects TRBV7-9 to TRBJ2-1; TRBD2 matches at 8 bases. The CDR3 is made up of 15 amino acids. Germline lookup yields CDR1 SEHNR and CDR2 FQNEAQ (reference sequence). The trim removed 2 bases at V and 8 bases at J, leaving 8 bases unmatched. CDR3 protein: CASSLTSGGVYEQFF. The CDR3 region has the DNA TGTGCCAGCAGCTTAACTAGCGGAGGTGTCTATGAGCAGTTCTTC.

The chain links TRBV7-2 to TRBJ1-5; D might be TRBD1 (5 bases). The germline CDR1 and CDR2 sequences are SGHTA and FQGNSA. Trimming left V 1 base short and J 5 bases short, with 15 bases between. This CDR3 has 16 amino acids. The CDR3 sequence: CASSLVSVGDHQPQHF. CDR3 in DNA: TGTGCCAGCAGCTTAGTGTCAGTGGGGGACCATCAGCCCCAGCATTTT. Looking up the rest from reference TRBV7-2 and TRBJ1-5 gives the full variable domain: GAGVSQSPSNKVTEKGKDVELRCDPISGHTALYWYRQSLGQGLEFLIYFQGNSAPDKSGLPSDRFSAERTGGSVSTLTIQRTQQEDSAVYLCASSLVSVGDHQPQHFGDGTRLSIL.

The J gene is TRBJ1-2, the V gene TRBV10-3; 7 positions match TRBD1. J gave up 5 bases and V 1 base, and 10 bases lay outside the gene matches. The CDR3 covers 16 residues. Germline V lookup: CDR1 ENHRY, CDR2 SYGVKD. The CDR3 spells CAISEFLGGQSYGYTF. The CDR3 nucleotides are TGTGCCATCAGTGAGTTCTTAGGGGGCCAGAGTTATGGCTACACCTTC.

Regarding this clonotype: A much bigger clone sits one base away, suggesting this may be a read error. The V and J genes are TRBV7-9 and TRBJ2-3; perhaps TRBD1 as D (5 bases). Germline V gene lookup returns CDR1 SEHNR and CDR2 FQNEAQ (reference sequence). Trimming shortened V by 4 bases and J by 1 base, and 12 bases separated the two germline ends. This CDR3 is built from 15 residues. The CDR3 protein is CASSSRTRGTDTQYF. The CDR3 nucleotides read TGTGCCAGCAGCTCGCGGACCAGGGGCACAGATACGCAGTATTTT.

A remark on this clonotype: Germline is not matched at one junction end, which may reflect a read error. The rearrangement uses TRBV6-1 and TRBJ1-1, with D unresolved. Looked up from germline, CDR1 is MNHNS and CDR2 is SASEGT. The CDR3 loop spans 15 amino acids. The CDR3 is CVSSYSSGSDTEAFF. CDR3 nucleotides: TGTGTCAGCAGTTACTCGAGCGGTAGTGACACTGAAGCTTTCTTT.

CDR3 loop: CASRDRMGAFF. The CDR3 DNA follows: TGTGCCAGCAGAGATAGAATGGGGGCTTTCTTT. The gene calls are TRBV28 and TRBJ1-1; D is undetermined. The germline gives CDR1 MDHEN, CDR2 SYDVKM. V gave up 6 bases and J gave up 11 bases, with 13 bases separating them. The CDR3 loop spans 11 amino acids.

This clonotype came up a few times. The chain carries TRBV4-1 and TRBJ1-1, with TRBD1 matching over 7 bases. The CDR3 is made up of 17 amino acids. The V gene end was trimmed by 0 bases and the J gene end by 1 base; junction bases not matched to a gene: 8. CDR1 and CDR2 from the germline V gene are MGHRA and YSYEKL. The CDR3 DNA follows: TGCGCCAGCAGCCAAGATCGACGAAGGGGGCCGAACACTGAAGCTTTCTTT. This codes for CASSQDRRRGPNTEAFF.

A few counts support this clonotype. V usage is TRBV6-1 and J usage is TRBJ1-1, with 9 bases lining up with TRBD1. Germline V gene lookup returns CDR1 MNHNS and CDR2 SASEGT. There are 16 residues in the CDR3. V lost 0 bases and J lost 4; bases outside the gene matches: 6. CDR3: CASSEAAQGALTEAFF. As DNA, the CDR3 is TGTGCCAGCAGTGAAGCGGCACAGGGGGCACTCACTGAAGCTTTCTTT.

The V and J genes are TRBV28 and TRBJ2-7; D call uncertain. The CDR3 covers 13 residues. Deletions cut 2 bases from V and 5 bases from J, with 10 bases between. Per germline, CDR1 MDHEN and CDR2 SYDVKM. The CDR3 coding sequence is TGTGCCAGCAGTTTAGAGGTAGGGAACGAGCAGTACGTC. Protein product: CASSLEVGNEQYV.